Listed here are 25 T cell receptor beta chains from one sample, sequenced in a study of T-cell memory formation after mild COVID-19. In TCRdb, the 5' RACE reads were re-called with MiXCR into one record per CDR3 protein. Here the sample spans hundreds of thousands of distinct CDR3 sequences, 25% to 30% being singletons. Sequencing used PBMCs or a T cell subset sorted from them (not recorded which). The receptors stem from an adult woman who had mild COVID-19 (a few samples of this study predate the infection). Cell type and time point are not known.

This clonotype was picked up many times. The V and J genes are TRBV29-1 and TRBJ2-5; weak D call: TRBD1 (6 bases). The V end lost 0 bases, the J end lost 2 bases, and 10 bases lay between the germline ends. In germline, CDR1 is SQVTM, CDR2 ANQGSEA. The CDR3 runs 14 residues. CDR3 region: CSVEDGQIQETQYF. In DNA form, the CDR3 reads TGCAGCGTTGAAGACGGACAGATACAAGAGACCCAGTACTTC.

This clonotype was counted a few times. This rearrangement joins TRBV10-3 to TRBJ2-7; TRBD2 matches 10 bases. The length of the CDR3 is 14 residues. Germline CDR1 reads ENHRY; CDR2 reads SYGVKD. Trimming removed 10 bases from V and 7 bases from J; junction bases left unmatched: 13. The CDR3: CATLRSGGAEEQYF. The CDR3 nucleotides read TGTGCCACCCTTCGAAGCGGGGGGGCGGAAGAGCAGTACTTC.

This chain uses TRBV24-1 with TRBJ1-1, with D possibly being TRBD1 (5 bases). Germline CDR1 is KGHDR and CDR2 is SFDVKD. V gave up 3 bases and J gave up 1 base, with 5 bases separating them. The CDR3 extends over 13 amino acids. Written as DNA, the CDR3 is TGTGCCACCAGTGATGGGGGGAACACTGAAGCTTTCTTT. This gives the protein CATSDGGNTEAFF.

The gene calls are TRBV6-6 and TRBJ2-1, with 9 bases fitting TRBD1. Trimming cost V 8 bases and J 9 bases; bases outside gene matches: 20. The CDR3 contains 17 residues. CDR1 MNHNY and CDR2 SVGAGI come from the germline V gene (reference sequence). The chain's CDR3 is CASGPILPGQGVVEQFF. CDR3 DNA sequence: TGTGCCAGCGGTCCTATCCTCCCGGGACAGGGAGTCGTTGAGCAGTTCTTC.

This clonotype came up a few times. The V call is TRBV11-2, the J call TRBJ2-1, with D maybe TRBD1 (5 bases). The germline CDR1 and CDR2 sequences are SGHAT and FQNNGV. The ends were cut back, 5 bases at V and 7 bases at J, with 18 bases in the middle. This CDR3 contains 15 residues. The DNA of the CDR3 is TGTGCCAGCAGCCTCGATAACCGGGCAGGGAATGAGCAGTTCTTC. Its translation is CASSLDNRAGNEQFF.

The chain uses TRBV6-2 or TRBV6-3 and TRBJ2-2, with D uncertain. V lost 10 bases, J lost 0 bases, and 15 bases lay in between. CDR1 and CDR2 (germline): MNHEY, SVGEGT. The CDR3 extends over 15 amino acids. CDR3 residues: CATHLPNPNTGELFF. The CDR3 DNA follows: TGTGCCACTCATCTTCCAAACCCGAACACCGGGGAGCTGTTTTTT.

The rearrangement links TRBV12-3 or TRBV12-4 to TRBJ2-1; 8 bases map to TRBD2. This CDR3 comprises 14 residues. Losses at the gene ends were 7 bases for V and 2 bases for J; bases not matched to a gene: 4. CDR3 amino acids: CASTISGTYNEQFF. The CDR3, as DNA: TGTGCCAGCACCATTAGCGGGACCTACAATGAGCAGTTCTTC.

This chain uses TRBV9 with TRBJ2-2; D gene unclear. The CDR3 covers 16 residues. With 3 bases removed from V and 4 bases from J, the gap between germline ends came to 16 bases. Germline-derived CDR1 and CDR2 are SGDLS and YYNGEE. In DNA, the CDR3 is TGTGCCAGCAGCGGAAAAGTGGACGTCTCCACCGGGGAGCTGTTTTTT. Encoded protein: CASSGKVDVSTGELFF.

The V and J genes are TRBV14 and TRBJ1-6; D unclear. This CDR3 comprises 14 residues. V lost 1 base, J lost 7 bases, and 8 bases lay in between. From germline, CDR1 is SGHDN and CDR2 FVKESK. The DNA for the CDR3 is TGTGCCAGCAGCCAAGTCCCAGGAAATTCACCCCTCCACTTT. This codes for CASSQVPGNSPLHF.

This rearrangement joins TRBV20-1 to TRBJ2-2; D is ambiguous. Germline V gene lookup returns CDR1 DFQATT and CDR2 SNEGSKA (reference sequence). The CDR3 length is 14 residues. The ends were cut back, 0 bases at V and 1 base at J, with 6 bases in the middle. The CDR3 region has the DNA TGCAGTGCTAGAGATTCAGTGAACACCGGGGAGCTGTTTTTT. Amino acids: CSARDSVNTGELFF.

This clonotype has at least ten counts. The chain is built from TRBV24-1 and TRBJ2-5; D uncertain. Germline V lookup: CDR1 KGHDR, CDR2 SFDVKD. CDR3 length equals 13 residues. V shed 2 bases and J shed 5 bases, with 8 bases lying between them. In DNA form, the CDR3 reads TGTGCCACCAGTGATTCCCCGAAGGAGACCCAGTACTTC. Translation gives CATSDSPKETQYF.

The gene calls are TRBV9 and TRBJ2-3; 13 bases fit TRBD2. Germline V CDR1 and CDR2: SGDLS, YYNGEE. With V trimmed by 3 bases and J by 5 bases, 12 bases remained unmatched. This CDR3 has 18 residues. CDR3 region: CASSEPITSGRARDTQYF. The CDR3 DNA is TGTGCCAGCAGCGAACCCATTACTAGCGGGAGGGCCAGAGATACGCAGTATTTT.

The rearrangement links TRBV12-3 or TRBV12-4 to TRBJ2-5; D unresolved. The CDR3 length is 12 residues. V was clipped by 8 bases and J by 4 bases, with 11 bases between them. Here the CDR3 reads CASCPPGETQYF. Written as DNA, the CDR3 is TGTGCCAGCTGCCCCCCCGGAGAGACCCAGTACTTC.

The chain joins TRBV20-1 to TRBJ1-2, with D tentatively TRBD1 (5 bases). Germline V lookup: CDR1 DFQATT, CDR2 SNEGSKA (reference sequence). The CDR3 loop spans 13 amino acids. Trimming left V 0 bases short and J 8 bases short, with 13 bases between. The CDR3 here is CSAREGGVSGYTF. The CDR3 DNA is TGCAGTGCTAGAGAGGGAGGGGTTTCGGGCTACACCTTC.

This clonotype was detected ten times or more. The V call is TRBV7-9, the J call TRBJ2-7, with D possibly TRBD2 on 5 matching bases. CDR1 is SEHNR and CDR2 is FQNEAQ in the germline V gene (reference sequence). The V end was cut by 5 bases, the J end by 2 bases, with 16 bases between. CDR3 length equals 15 residues. The CDR3: CASSVLGTGTYEQYF. CDR3 in DNA: TGTGCCAGCAGCGTACTAGGAACCGGGACCTACGAGCAGTACTTC. Filled out from reference TRBV7-9 and TRBJ2-7, the complete variable domain reads DTGVSQNPRHKITKRGQNVTFRCDPISEHNRLYWYRQTLGQGPEFLTYFQNEAQLEKSRLLSDRFSAERPKGSFSTLEIQRTEQGDSAMYLCASSVLGTGTYEQYFGPGTRLTVT.

This clonotype has a count of ten or more. The rearrangement uses TRBV12-3 or TRBV12-4 and TRBJ2-5, with D unclear. The V end was cut by 3 bases, the J end by 4 bases, with 9 bases between. The CDR3 covers 13 residues. The CDR3 region is CASSFPPGETQYF. In DNA form, the CDR3 reads TGTGCCAGCAGTTTCCCCCCGGGAGAGACCCAGTACTTC.

This chain uses TRBV5-6 with TRBJ2-7; the D call may be TRBD1 or TRBD2 (6 bases each). The germline V gene has CDR1 SGHDT and CDR2 YYEEEE. V dropped 4 bases and J dropped 4 bases, with 18 bases sitting between them. This CDR3 contains 15 residues. The DNA of the CDR3 is TGTGCCAGCAGCCACCCCGGGACACGGGGGTACGAGCAGTACTTC. This encodes CASSHPGTRGYEQYF.

There are a few counts of this clonotype. This chain connects TRBV4-1 to TRBJ2-7, with D possibly being TRBD1 (6 bases). There are 15 residues in the CDR3. Germline V gene lookup returns CDR1 MGHRA and CDR2 YSYEKL. Trimming cost V 1 base and J 2 bases, with 12 bases left between them. The CDR3 is CASSQVLAGAYEQYF. The CDR3 DNA reads TGCGCCAGCAGCCAAGTATTGGCAGGGGCCTACGAGCAGTACTTC.

This clonotype has ten or more counts. The CDR3 is CASSLGENQPQHF. In nucleotides, the CDR3 is TGTGCCAGCAGCTTGGGGGAGAATCAGCCCCAGCATTTT. V usage is TRBV11-3 and J usage is TRBJ1-5; a possible D gene is TRBD1 (5 bases). V lost 3 bases and J 4 bases, leaving 7 bases between the germline ends. There are 13 residues in the CDR3. The germline gives CDR1 SGHNT, CDR2 YENEEA.

This chain connects TRBV29-1 to TRBJ2-2; D is undetermined. CDR1 is SQVTM, CDR2 ANQGSEA, per germline. Trimming pared 5 bases from V and 4 bases from J, leaving 5 bases between. The CDR3 consists of 11 residues. CDR3 sequence reads: CSVIFTGELFF. CDR3 nucleotides: TGCAGCGTTATTTTCACCGGGGAGCTGTTTTTT.

As regards this clonotype: At one of its ends the junction is not consistent with the germline gene, which may arise from a read error. The chain carries TRBV4-1 and TRBJ1-2; D unclear. Germline V CDR1 and CDR2: MGHRA, YSYEKL. This CDR3 has 15 amino acids. The chain's CDR3 is CASSYLNGPNYGYTF. The DNA for the CDR3 is TGCGCAAGCAGCTACCTGAACGGACCTAACTATGGCTACACCTTC.

The chain links TRBV2 to TRBJ1-5; D gene uncertain. Per germline, CDR1 SNHLY and CDR2 FYNNEI. This CDR3 region has 13 residues. With 7 bases removed from V and 4 bases from J, the gap between germline ends came to 11 bases. The CDR3, as DNA: TGTGCCAGCACCGTTCTTAGGAATCAGCCCCAGCATTTT. Translated, it gives CASTVLRNQPQHF.

The chain recombines TRBV29-1 with TRBJ2-3; 8 nucleotides align to TRBD2. Germline V gives CDR1 SQVTM, CDR2 ANQGSEA. The V segment lost 7 bases and the J segment 1 base; nucleotides outside the gene matches: 7. The CDR3 is 14 residues long. The DNA of the CDR3 is TGCAGCGCCTTAGGTAGCGGGGGCACAGATACGCAGTATTTT. Translation gives CSALGSGGTDTQYF.

The chain employs TRBV11-1 and TRBJ1-2; D call uncertain. V was clipped by 0 bases and J by 4 bases, with 9 bases between them. The CDR3 spans 14 residues. Germline values: CDR1 SGHAT, CDR2 FQDESV (reference sequence). CDR3 residues: CASSLAGSIYGYTF. CDR3 bases: TGTGCCAGCAGCTTAGCCGGCAGCATCTATGGCTACACCTTC.

The CDR3 loop reads CSVRSHTVGYTF. CDR3 nucleotide sequence: TGCAGCGTCAGGTCTCACACAGTAGGCTACACCTTC. The rearrangement uses TRBV29-1 and TRBJ1-2; D gene uncertain. Trimming left V 6 bases short and J 8 bases short, with 16 bases between. Germline V CDR1 and CDR2: SQVTM, ANQGSEA. The CDR3 extends over 12 amino acids.